The sequence of this T cell receptor (beta chain) was determined in a study of beta chain features in type 1 diabetes. Each donor gave one heparinised blood draw averaging approximately 120 mL. The sequenced template was cDNA made from the entire isolated RNA. TCRdb's table, derived via immunoSEQ multiplex PCR, lists solely in-frame clones and lacks some. The sample holds more than 150,000 clones; 10% to 15% are singletons and the top ten take 0.62%. CDR1 SQVTM and CDR2 ANQGSEA come from the germline V gene. V lost 6 bases, J lost 0 bases, and 9 bases lay in between. CDR3 size: 12 residues. The rearrangement links TRBV29-1 to TRBJ2-7; D unresolved. The sequence derives from a woman aged 18-30 years in good health. The specimen was central memory CD4+ T cells from blood. Here the CDR3 reads CSVRSSSYEQYF. The CDR3 nucleotides read TGCAGCGTCCGTTCGAGCTCCTACGAGCAGTACTTC.